The next 15 T cell receptor beta chains were all read from a single sample in a study of shared clonotypes between healthy human individuals. Method: immunoSEQ multiplex PCR; TCRdb's copy keeps in-frame clones and lacks some. The table shows about 2.3 million clones, with 80% to 95% occurring only once. Sequenced: naive CD4+ T cells from PBMCs. Subset noted: CD45RA+ positively selected. The receptors here all came from a man aged 18 to 35 in good health. Some clones in this sample may be carry-over from other donors' samples.

The chain carries TRBV28 and TRBJ2-3; 7 positions agree with TRBD2. This CDR3 comprises 14 residues. In germline, CDR1 is MDHEN, CDR2 SYDVKM. Trimming removed 5 bases from V and 0 bases from J; junction bases left unmatched: 2. Written as DNA, the CDR3 is TGTGCCAGCAGTGGTAGCGGGAGCACAGATACGCAGTATTTT. It specifies CASSGSGSTDTQYF.

This chain connects TRBV10-3 to TRBJ1-1; D unresolved. V was clipped by 0 bases and J by 9 bases, with 5 bases between them. CDR3 size: 11 residues. Germline values: CDR1 ENHRY, CDR2 SYGVKD. CDR3 residues: CAISESRQAFF. The CDR3 nucleotides are TGTGCCATCAGTGAGTCGAGGCAAGCTTTCTTT.

The chain employs TRBV19 and TRBJ2-6, with D hard to call. The CDR3 runs 15 residues. Germline CDR1 is LNHDA and CDR2 is SQIVND (reference sequence). V lost 0 bases and J lost 0, with 3 bases in between. The CDR3 coding sequence is TGTGCCAGTAGTATAGAGACCTCTGGGGCCAACGTCCTGACTTTC. Amino acids: CASSIETSGANVLTF.

The chain uses TRBV10-3 and TRBJ2-3; perhaps TRBD2 as D (5 bases). V lost 5 bases to trimming and J lost 4 bases, with 10 bases between them. CDR1 is ENHRY, CDR2 SYGVKD, per germline. This CDR3 comprises 13 residues. The CDR3: CAISPRRPDTQYF. CDR3 sequence (DNA): TGTGCCATCAGTCCCCGGAGGCCAGATACGCAGTATTTT.

The chain combines TRBV19 with TRBJ1-2; D gene uncertain. Trimming pared 7 bases from V and 7 bases from J, leaving 16 bases between. The CDR3 extends over 13 amino acids. Germline V gives CDR1 LNHDA, CDR2 SQIVND (reference sequence). CDR3 residues: CASNSHLTAGYTF. CDR3 bases: TGTGCCAGTAATAGCCATTTAACGGCTGGCTACACCTTC. The entire variable domain, with the rest obtained from reference TRBV19 and TRBJ1-2, is as follows: DGGITQSPKYLFRKEGQNVTLSCEQNLNHDAMYWYRQDPGQGLRLIYYSQIVNDFQKGDIAEGYSVSREKKESFPLTVTSAQKNPTAFYLCASNSHLTAGYTFGSGTRLTVV.

The table lists this clone with a few counts. CDR3 DNA: TGTGCCAGTAGCGAGGGATGGGGGAACCTGTTTTTT. Translation: CASSEGWGNLFF. The gene calls are TRBV19 and TRBJ1-4; perhaps TRBD1 as D (5 bases). The germline CDR1 and CDR2 sequences are LNHDA and SQIVND (reference sequence). Between the trimmed V and J ends, which lost 6 bases and 14 bases, there was a span of 16 bases. The length of the CDR3 is 12 residues. The variable domain in full, with the rest retrieved from reference TRBV19 and TRBJ1-4, is DGGITQSPKYLFRKEGQNVTLSCEQNLNHDAMYWYRQDPGQGLRLIYYSQIVNDFQKGDIAEGYSVSREKKESFPLTVTSAQKNPTAFYLCASSEGWGNLFFGSGTQLSVL.

The chain has TRBV5-1 and TRBJ2-3; a possible D gene is TRBD2 (6 bases). With 4 bases removed from V and 4 bases from J, the gap between germline ends came to 16 bases. The CDR3 runs to 15 residues. Germline CDR1 reads SGHRS; CDR2 reads YFSETQ. CDR3: CASSEERLVSDTQYF. Written as DNA, the CDR3 is TGCGCCAGCAGCGAGGAGCGACTAGTCTCAGATACGCAGTATTTT.

The genes are TRBV4-1 and TRBJ1-4; D remains unclear. V lost 4 bases and J lost 5, with 11 bases in between. CDR1 is MGHRA, CDR2 YSYEKL, per germline. This CDR3 has 14 amino acids. The CDR3 reads CASSPSGTNEKLFF. Here the CDR3 DNA reads TGCGCCAGCAGCCCTAGTGGCACCAATGAAAAACTGTTTTTT.

This clone was recorded only once. The V and J genes are TRBV4-2 and TRBJ2-3; the match to TRBD2 covers 11 bases. The V gene's germline CDR1 is LGHNA and CDR2 YNFKEQ. The CDR3 has 20 residues. The J segment lost 5 bases and the V segment lost 4 bases, leaving 20 bases of the junction unmatched. CDR3: CASSLRGTSGSSRRGDTQYF. CDR3 DNA: TGTGCCAGCAGCCTTAGAGGTACTAGCGGGAGTTCCCGAAGGGGAGATACGCAGTATTTT.

This clone is a singleton in its sample. This chain links TRBV6-6 with TRBJ2-5; TRBD1 aligns across 9 bases. The V segment lost 2 bases and the J segment 9 bases; nucleotides outside the gene matches: 13. The CDR3 totals 16 residues. CDR1 MNHNY and CDR2 SVGAGI come from the germline V gene (reference sequence). The CDR3 loop is CASSYQKQGAARSQYF. The DNA of the CDR3 is TGTGCCAGCAGTTACCAGAAACAGGGGGCGGCAAGGTCCCAGTACTTC.

This clone was counted between two and nine times. The gene calls are TRBV14 and TRBJ1-1; D not certain. Germline values: CDR1 SGHDN, CDR2 FVKESK. The CDR3 runs to 13 residues. V gave up 5 bases and J gave up 3 bases, with 10 bases separating them. The CDR3 reads CASSAQYDTEAFF. CDR3 coding DNA: TGTGCCAGCAGCGCCCAATACGACACTGAAGCTTTCTTT.

The chain is built from TRBV28 and TRBJ2-5; 7 bases align to TRBD2. Trimming at V came to 3 bases and at J to 4 bases, leaving 11 bases not matched to a gene. The CDR3 is 16 residues long. Germline V gene lookup returns CDR1 MDHEN and CDR2 SYDVKM. CDR3 region: CASSFLLGGPGETQYF. The CDR3 bases are TGTGCCAGCAGTTTCCTATTGGGAGGGCCGGGAGAGACCCAGTACTTC.

The chain is built from TRBV6-5 and TRBJ1-5; D is possibly TRBD1 (5 bases). The CDR3 sequence is 15 residues long. Trimming took 6 bases from V and 4 from J, leaving 16 bases between them. CDR1 and CDR2 from the germline V gene are MNHEY and SVGAGI. The CDR3 here is CASRYRRDWNQPQHF. CDR3 in DNA: TGTGCCAGCAGATACCGCAGGGATTGGAATCAGCCCCAGCATTTT.

This chain links TRBV30 with TRBJ2-3; 11 bases match TRBD1. This CDR3 has 16 residues. V dropped 2 bases and J dropped 7; count of bases not matched to a gene: 11. The germline V gene has CDR1 GTSNPN and CDR2 SVGIG (reference sequence). CDR3: CAWSPRWGQGVNTQYF. As DNA, the CDR3 is TGTGCCTGGAGTCCCCGCTGGGGACAGGGGGTTAATACGCAGTATTTT.

This clone was detected only a few times. The gene calls are TRBV5-1 and TRBJ2-3; 13 nucleotides align to TRBD2. This CDR3 has 16 amino acids. V was clipped by 4 bases and J by 6 bases; unmatched bases: 8. CDR1 is SGHRS, CDR2 YFSETQ, per germline. CDR3 nucleotides: TGCGCCAGCAGCCGGACTAGCGGGAGAGATGGGGATACGCAGTATTTT. Translated, it gives CASSRTSGRDGDTQYF.